One sample yielded the 26 T cell receptor beta chains listed below, sequenced in a study of OX40 agonist ivuxolimab in advanced cancers. Measured with immunoSEQ multiplex PCR; TCRdb has only the in-frame clones, and not every one. The repertoire holds 65,000 to 95,000 clones, with approximately 86% as singletons. The specimen comprised CD4+ or CD8+ T cells sorted from blood, sampled in a trial of the OX40 agonist ivuxolimab. The receptors shown here come from an adult with an advanced solid tumor such as melanoma, head and neck, liver or kidney cancer.

This chain uses TRBV28 with TRBJ2-5; 8 nucleotides match TRBD2. The V segment lost 7 bases and the J segment 7 bases; nucleotides outside the gene matches: 11. CDR1 is MDHEN, CDR2 SYDVKM, per germline. This CDR3 contains 14 residues. As DNA, the CDR3 is TGTGCCAGCACAACTGCCGGGGGGGCGGGGACCCAGTACTTC. It is translated as CASTTAGGAGTQYF.

This chain links TRBV28 with TRBJ2-7, with no clear D. The germline V and J ends were trimmed by 6 bases and 0 bases, with 18 bases remaining between them. This CDR3 contains 16 residues. CDR1 is MDHEN and CDR2 is SYDVKM in the germline V gene. The CDR3 DNA reads TGTGCCAGCAGCCCACCGTGGGTAGCAGTCTCCTACGAGCAGTACTTC. Translated: CASSPPWVAVSYEQYF. Full variable domain (rest looked up from reference TRBV28 and TRBJ2-7): DVKVTQSSRYLVKRTGEKVFLECVQDMDHENMFWYRQDPGLGLRLIYFSYDVKMKEKGDIPEGYSVSREKKERFSLILESASTNQTSMYLCASSPPWVAVSYEQYFGPGTRLTVT.

This chain uses TRBV4-1 with TRBJ1-1; no clear D gene. V dropped 6 bases and J dropped 0 bases, with 20 bases sitting between them. The germline CDR1 and CDR2 sequences are MGHRA and YSYEKL. The CDR3 contains 17 residues. CDR3 residues: CASRNAPRRRVNTEAFF. The CDR3 DNA sequence: TGCGCCAGCAGGAATGCCCCGAGGCGGAGGGTGAACACTGAAGCTTTCTTT.

The rearrangement links TRBV5-6 to TRBJ1-2; D might be TRBD1 (6 bases). The germline V gene has CDR1 SGHDT and CDR2 YYEEEE. The ends were cut back, 0 bases at V and 8 bases at J, with 14 bases in the middle. The CDR3 is 14 amino acids. The CDR3: CASSLAGATEGYTF. CDR3 sequence (DNA): TGTGCCAGCAGCTTGGCAGGGGCCACGGAGGGCTACACCTTC.

The chain joins TRBV28 to TRBJ2-1; TRBD2 matches at 10 bases. CDR3 length: 17 residues. Germline V gene data show CDR1 as MDHEN and CDR2 as SYDVKM. V dropped 6 bases and J dropped 4; count of bases not matched to a gene: 12. The CDR3 loop is CASSSVVAGGLYNEQFF. The CDR3 DNA follows: TGTGCCAGCAGCTCCGTTGTAGCGGGAGGACTGTACAATGAGCAGTTCTTC.

This sequence joins TRBV19 and TRBJ2-7; D unresolved. Per germline, CDR1 LNHDA and CDR2 SQIVND (reference sequence). Trimming took off 3 bases at V and 4 bases at J, with 10 bases between the two ends. The CDR3 totals 13 residues. The CDR3 DNA is TGTGCCAGTAGTATGGAGATTCGGTACGAGCAGTACTTC. This gives the protein CASSMEIRYEQYF.

This clone occurred once. CDR3 amino acids: CAWSGEAGGISDTQYF. For the CDR3, the DNA is TGTGCCTGGAGTGGAGAAGCGGGAGGGATCAGCGATACGCAGTATTTT. The chain recombines TRBV30 with TRBJ2-3, with 10 bases lining up with TRBD2. The CDR3 runs 16 residues. Trimming took 1 base from V and 6 from J; bases not matched to a gene: 10. Germline V gives CDR1 GTSNPN, CDR2 SVGIG (reference sequence).

The chain carries TRBV18 and TRBJ2-7; D not resolved. Per the germline V gene, CDR1 is KGHSH and CDR2 is LQKENI. The CDR3 runs to 16 residues. The V end lost 3 bases, the J end lost 4 bases, and 19 bases lay between the germline ends. The CDR3 protein is CASSPRKPGLSYEQYF. The CDR3 DNA follows: TGTGCCAGCTCACCCAGGAAGCCGGGTCTTTCTTACGAGCAGTACTTC.

The rearrangement links TRBV7-9 to TRBJ2-5; 10 bases map to TRBD1. CDR3 length: 14 residues. Per germline, CDR1 SEHNR and CDR2 FQNEAQ (reference sequence). V trimming: 6 bases; J trimming: 4 bases; junction bases outside the gene matches: 5. The CDR3 bases are TGTGCCAGCAGTCGGACAGGGGGTTTAGAGACCCAGTACTTC. Its protein is CASSRTGGLETQYF.

The count of this clone is one. The chain is built from TRBV5-1 and TRBJ2-7, with D possibly being TRBD1 (6 bases). CDR1 and CDR2 from the germline V gene are SGHRS and YFSETQ. V lost 0 bases and J 4 bases, leaving 17 bases between the germline ends. This CDR3 spans 16 amino acids. CDR3 region: CASSLGLGARAYEQYF. The CDR3 nucleotides are TGCGCCAGCAGCTTGGGCCTGGGGGCAAGGGCTTACGAGCAGTACTTC.

This chain uses TRBV19 with TRBJ2-3, with D possibly matching TRBD2 (5 bases). Looked up from germline, CDR1 is LNHDA and CDR2 is SQIVND (reference sequence). V lost 7 bases and J lost 1, with 21 bases in between. The CDR3 length is 17 residues. CDR3 coding DNA: TGTGCCAGTACCACCACCGGGAACAGAGATCGCACAGATACGCAGTATTTT. Residues: CASTTTGNRDRTDTQYF.

The rearrangement links TRBV20-1 to TRBJ1-3; D possibly corresponds to TRBD1 (6 bases). Trimming shortened V by 6 bases and J by 9 bases, and 12 bases separated the two germline ends. CDR1 and CDR2 from the germline V gene are DFQATT and SNEGSKA (reference sequence). The CDR3 loop spans 11 amino acids. The CDR3 sequence: CSAPTGSTIYF. DNA for the CDR3: TGCAGTGCCCCGACAGGCAGCACCATATATTTT.

The chain carries TRBV16 and TRBJ2-5; D might be TRBD2 (5 bases). This CDR3 comprises 18 residues. Germline V gene data show CDR1 as KGHSY and CDR2 as FQNENV. The V gene lost 3 bases and the J gene lost 5 bases, with 25 bases spanning the gap. CDR3 amino acids: CASSQILASRARTETQYF. CDR3 bases: TGTGCCAGCAGCCAGATTCTGGCTAGCAGAGCCCGCACGGAGACCCAGTACTTC.

This clone came up once. V usage is TRBV19 and J usage is TRBJ2-1; TRBD2 aligns across 8 bases. Germline CDR1 LNHDA, CDR2 SQIVND (reference sequence). With 1 base clipped from V and 4 bases from J, the junction kept 9 bases outside the gene matches. The CDR3 runs to 17 residues. CDR3 in amino acids: CASSIVPTSGLYNEQFF. CDR3 nucleotides: TGTGCCAGTAGTATAGTACCTACTAGCGGACTATACAATGAGCAGTTCTTC.

The CDR3 region is CASSQERWGADTQYF. The CDR3 nucleotides read TGTGCCAGCAGCCAAGAAAGGTGGGGTGCAGATACGCAGTATTTT. The chain links TRBV14 to TRBJ2-3; D is ambiguous. The V and J ends lost 0 bases and 4 bases respectively, with 11 bases between them. Germline V lookup: CDR1 SGHDN, CDR2 FVKESK. The CDR3 covers 15 residues.

The rearrangement links TRBV11-3 to TRBJ2-3; TRBD2 agrees at 7 bases. With 0 bases clipped from V and 0 bases from J, the junction kept 9 bases outside the gene matches. The CDR3 runs 18 residues. In germline, CDR1 is SGHNT, CDR2 YENEEA. The DNA for the CDR3 is TGTGCCAGCAGCTTAGATCTAACCACTAGCGATAGCACAGATACGCAGTATTTT. As protein: CASSLDLTTSDSTDTQYF.

V is TRBV5-1 and J is TRBJ2-2; the D gene could be TRBD1 or TRBD2 (5 bases each). The CDR3 contains 14 residues. Germline CDR1 is SGHRS and CDR2 is YFSETQ. Trimming took 0 bases from V and 7 from J, leaving 10 bases between them. The CDR3 loop is CASSLVGESGELFF. The CDR3 DNA follows: TGCGCCAGCAGCTTGGTAGGGGAGAGCGGGGAGCTGTTTTTT.

This clone has only a few counts. This chain joins TRBV14 and TRBJ2-7; D uncertain. V lost 1 base and J 5 bases, leaving 6 bases between the germline ends. The CDR3 spans 12 residues. Germline-derived CDR1 and CDR2 are SGHDN and FVKESK. CDR3 sequence: CASSQVLNEQYF. CDR3 nucleotide sequence: TGTGCCAGCAGCCAAGTTTTAAACGAGCAGTACTTC.

The chain has TRBV25-1 and TRBJ2-5, with D perhaps matching TRBD2 (5 bases). Trimming pared 2 bases from V and 7 bases from J, leaving 8 bases between. This CDR3 is 12 amino acids long. CDR1 MGHDK and CDR2 SYGVNS come from the germline V gene. The CDR3 nucleotides are TGTGCCAGCAGTGAAGGGAGAGGGACCCAGTACTTC. It is translated as CASSEGRGTQYF.

The chain links TRBV19 to TRBJ2-5; D is perhaps TRBD1 or TRBD2 (5 bases each). The V gene's germline CDR1 is LNHDA and CDR2 SQIVND (reference sequence). V dropped 9 bases and J dropped 1 base, with 18 bases sitting between them. The CDR3 contains 15 residues. The CDR3 sequence: CASSFQGTSQETQYF. The CDR3 DNA follows: TGTGCCAGCAGCTTCCAAGGGACCTCCCAAGAGACCCAGTACTTC.

V gene TRBV29-1 combines with J gene TRBJ2-7; 7 bases are shared with TRBD1. Germline V gene sequence: CDR1 SQVTM, CDR2 ANQGSEA. The CDR3 consists of 14 residues. V lost 4 bases to trimming and J lost 7 bases; unmatched junction nucleotides: 13. The CDR3 here is CSVGSGQSAREQYF. In DNA form, the CDR3 reads TGCAGCGTTGGTTCGGGACAGTCGGCGCGTGAGCAGTACTTC.

The gene calls are TRBV6-5 and TRBJ2-5; D might be TRBD1 (6 bases). Germline loops: CDR1 MNHEY, CDR2 SVGAGI. This CDR3 region has 16 residues. V lost 1 base and J 2 bases, leaving 14 bases between the germline ends. In nucleotides, the CDR3 is TGTGCCAGCAGTTACTACACAGGGTTGTCACAAGAGACCCAGTACTTC. Its protein product is CASSYYTGLSQETQYF.

The chain uses TRBV7-9 and TRBJ1-1; no definite D call. V was shortened by 4 bases and J by 5 bases, with 14 bases between the two germline ends. This CDR3 is built from 14 residues. The germline V gene has CDR1 SEHNR and CDR2 FQNEAQ (reference sequence). CDR3 DNA sequence: TGTGCCAGCAGCTATGAGGGCCTTCCGACTGAAGCTTTCTTT. It encodes CASSYEGLPTEAFF.

V is TRBV27 and J is TRBJ1-5; D gene unclear. Germline V gene sequence: CDR1 MNHEY, CDR2 SMNVEV (reference sequence). The CDR3 contains 14 residues. Between the trimmed V and J ends, which lost 2 bases and 10 bases, there was a span of 15 bases. The CDR3 is CASSLAPVISPQHF. Here the CDR3 DNA reads TGTGCCAGCAGTTTAGCTCCCGTGATATCTCCCCAGCATTTT.

As concerns this clone: This specimen includes other DNA sequences encoding the same CDR3. The chain combines TRBV6-6 with TRBJ2-7; 7 bases are shared with TRBD1. The germline V gene has CDR1 MNHNY and CDR2 SVGAGI (reference sequence). This CDR3 has 13 amino acids. V gave up 5 bases and J gave up 6 bases; unmatched junction bases: 7. The CDR3 DNA is TGTGCCAGCAGTCGCGACAGGGCGAGCGAGCAGTACTTC. This encodes CASSRDRASEQYF.

This clone was found a few times. This sequence joins TRBV7-8 and TRBJ2-2, with 7 bases fitting TRBD1. Germline V gene lookup returns CDR1 SGHVS and CDR2 FQNEAQ. V lost 3 bases, J lost 2 bases, and 18 bases stayed unmatched. This CDR3 comprises 20 residues. Here the CDR3 reads CASSFFSLNPQGDNTGELFF. Written as DNA, the CDR3 is TGTGCCAGCAGCTTTTTTTCCCTCAACCCGCAGGGGGATAACACCGGGGAGCTGTTTTTT.